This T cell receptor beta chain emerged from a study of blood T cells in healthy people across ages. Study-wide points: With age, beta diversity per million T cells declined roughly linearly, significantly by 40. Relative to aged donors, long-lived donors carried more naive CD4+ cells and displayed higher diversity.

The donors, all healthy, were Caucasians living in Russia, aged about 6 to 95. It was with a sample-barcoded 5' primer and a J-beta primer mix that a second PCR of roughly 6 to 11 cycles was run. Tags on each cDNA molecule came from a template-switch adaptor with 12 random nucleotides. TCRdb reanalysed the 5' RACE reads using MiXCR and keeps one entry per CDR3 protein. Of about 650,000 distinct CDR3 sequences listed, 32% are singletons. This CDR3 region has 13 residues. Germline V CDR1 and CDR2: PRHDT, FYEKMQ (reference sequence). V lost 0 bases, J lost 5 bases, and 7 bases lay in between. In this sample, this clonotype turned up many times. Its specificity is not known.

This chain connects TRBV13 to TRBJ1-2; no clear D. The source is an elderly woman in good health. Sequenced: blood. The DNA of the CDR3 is TGTGCCAGCAGCTTAGGTTGGGCGTATGGCTACACCTTC. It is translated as CASSLGWAYGYTF. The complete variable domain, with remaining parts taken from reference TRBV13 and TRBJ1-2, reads AAGVIQSPRHLIKEKRETATLKCYPIPRHDTVYWYQQGPGQDPQFLISFYEKMQSDKGSIPDRFSAQQFSDYHSELNMSSLELGDSALYFCASSLGWAYGYTFGSGTRLTVV.